The T cell receptor beta chain under discussion was sequenced for a study of T cells in Graves' hyperthyroidism and ophthalmopathy. Study results and caveats: Ophthalmopathy stood apart from stable hyperthyroidism in a 13 V-J model.

The V gene's germline CDR1 is MGHRA and CDR2 YSYEKL. The CDR3 is made up of 15 amino acids. Trimming left V 0 bases short and J 8 bases short, with 14 bases between. The sample holds many counts of this clonotype. What it recognizes is unknown. It was RNA transcripts that yielded the amplified TCR beta CDR3 regions. Researchers ran a first-round RT-PCR on the TCR CDR3 using the HTBI primer set. TCRdb redid the calling of the multiplex PCR reads with MiXCR, one entry per CDR3 protein. The sample lists around 400,000 distinct CDR3 sequences; roughly 15% were seen once. Source material: blood. This TCR was sampled from an older woman with Graves' ophthalmopathy. J is TRBJ2-1 and V is TRBV4-1; possible D gene TRBD2, 6 bases. The DNA for the CDR3 is TGCGCCAGCAGCCAAGATCAGGTTAGCGGAGATGAGCAGTTCTTC. Translation: CASSQDQVSGDEQFF.